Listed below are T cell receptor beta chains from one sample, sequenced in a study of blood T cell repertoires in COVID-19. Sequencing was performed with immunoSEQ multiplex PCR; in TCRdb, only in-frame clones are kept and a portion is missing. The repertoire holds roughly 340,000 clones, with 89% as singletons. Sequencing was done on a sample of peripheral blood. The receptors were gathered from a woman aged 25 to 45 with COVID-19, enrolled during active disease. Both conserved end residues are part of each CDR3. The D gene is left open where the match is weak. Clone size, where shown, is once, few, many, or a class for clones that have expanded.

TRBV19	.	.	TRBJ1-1	CASSKYRVRNTEAFF	TGTGCCAGTAGTAAATACAGGGTGAGGAACACTGAAGCTTTCTTT
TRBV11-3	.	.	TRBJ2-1	CASSLGGVGDEQFF	TGTGCCAGCAGCTTAGGTGGAGTGGGTGATGAGCAGTTCTTC
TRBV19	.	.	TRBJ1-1	CASSGHLNTEAFF	TGTGCCAGTAGTGGACACTTGAACACTGAAGCTTTCTTT
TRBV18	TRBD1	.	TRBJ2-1	CASSKTGDNEQFF	TGTGCCAGCTCAAAAACAGGGGACAATGAGCAGTTCTTC
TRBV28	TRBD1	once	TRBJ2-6	CASRLGQATFSGANVLTF	TGTGCCAGCAGGCTGGGACAGGCCACTTTCTCTGGGGCCAACGTCCTGACTTTC
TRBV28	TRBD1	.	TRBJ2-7	CASSFGGKQGASYEQYF	TGTGCCAGCAGTTTCGGAGGTAAACAGGGGGCCTCCTACGAGCAGTACTTC
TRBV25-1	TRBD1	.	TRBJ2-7	CASSVSGDRAHEQYF	TGTGCCAGCAGTGTCTCGGGGGACAGGGCCCACGAGCAGTACTTC
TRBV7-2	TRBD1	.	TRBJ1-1	CASSPIRGQGPEAFF	TGTGCCAGCAGCCCAATCCGGGGACAGGGCCCTGAAGCTTTCTTT
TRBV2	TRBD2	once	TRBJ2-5	CASRARTSGGSEAQYF	TGTGCCAGCAGGGCTCGGACTAGCGGGGGATCCGAGGCCCAGTACTTC
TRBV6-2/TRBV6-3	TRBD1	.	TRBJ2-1	CASSYSVTGQQFF	TGTGCCAGCAGTTACTCCGTGACAGGGCAGCAGTTCTTC
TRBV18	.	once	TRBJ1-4	CASSPPSEEGEKLFF	TGTGCCAGCTCACCACCATCAGAGGAGGGCGAAAAACTGTTTTTT
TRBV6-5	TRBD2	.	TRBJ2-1	CASSYLAGGTYNEQFF	TGTGCCAGCAGTTACCTAGCGGGAGGGACCTACAATGAGCAGTTCTTC
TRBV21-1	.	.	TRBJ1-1	CASSLRNRLVPNTEAFF	TGTGCCAGCAGCTTACGGAACAGACTAGTTCCGAACACTGAAGCTTTCTTT
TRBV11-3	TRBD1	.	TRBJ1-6	CASSQTGGGNSPLHF	TGTGCCAGCAGTCAGACAGGGGGGGGTAATTCACCCCTCCACTTT
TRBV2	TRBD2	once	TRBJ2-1	CASSEAVGTSGSREQFF	TGTGCCAGCAGTGAAGCGGTCGGGACTAGCGGGAGTCGTGAGCAGTTCTTC
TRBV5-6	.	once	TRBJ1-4	CASSSNRNEKLFF	TGTGCCAGCAGCAGCAACAGAAATGAAAAACTGTTTTTT
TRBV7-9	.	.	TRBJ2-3	CASMLSSPSTDTQYF	TGTGCCAGCATGCTGTCCAGTCCTAGCACAGATACGCAGTATTTT
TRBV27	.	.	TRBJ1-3	CASSEPRFSYGNTIYF	TGTGCCAGCAGTGAACCCAGGTTCTCCTACGGAAACACCATATATTTT
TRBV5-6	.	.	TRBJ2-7	CASSLAYEQYF	TGTGCCAGCAGCTTAGCGTACGAGCAGTACTTC